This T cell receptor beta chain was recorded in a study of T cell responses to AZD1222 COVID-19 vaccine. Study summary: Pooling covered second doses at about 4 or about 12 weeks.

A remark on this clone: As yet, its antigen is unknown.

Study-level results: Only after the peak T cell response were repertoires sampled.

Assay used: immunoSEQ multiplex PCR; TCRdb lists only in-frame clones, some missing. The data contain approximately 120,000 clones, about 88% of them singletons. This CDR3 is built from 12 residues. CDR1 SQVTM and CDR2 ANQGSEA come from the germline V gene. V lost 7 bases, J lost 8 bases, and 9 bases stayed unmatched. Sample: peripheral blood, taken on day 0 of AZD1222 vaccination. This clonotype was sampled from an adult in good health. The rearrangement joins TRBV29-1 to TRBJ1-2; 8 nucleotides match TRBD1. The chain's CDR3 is CSADRTGSGYTF. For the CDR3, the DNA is TGCAGCGCCGACCGGACAGGGTCAGGCTACACCTTC.